Each of the 30 T cell receptor beta chains below was sequenced from the same sample in a study of control samples from healthy donors and cancer patients. Assay: immunoSEQ multiplex PCR; the TCRdb copy retains only in-frame clones and omits some. The repertoire has about 200,000 clones, about 89% of them found once; the top ten carry 1.5% to 2%. Sequenced material: blood. The receptors here all came from a man aged 25 to 40 in good health.

The chain has TRBV18 and TRBJ2-1; 7 bases align to TRBD1. The CDR3 spans 14 residues. After removal of 3 bases from V and 6 bases from J, the junction contained 5 bases not matched to a gene. CDR1 and CDR2 from the germline V gene are KGHSH and LQKENI. CDR3 DNA sequence: TGTGCCAGCTCACCTCTAGCAGGGGGCAATGAGCAGTTCTTC. Its protein product is CASSPLAGGNEQFF.

The genes are TRBV6-6 and TRBJ2-1; perhaps D is TRBD1 or TRBD2 (7 bases each). Per the germline V gene, CDR1 is MNHNY and CDR2 is SVGAGI (reference sequence). The CDR3 covers 15 residues. Between the trimmed V and J ends, which lost 5 bases and 4 bases, there was a span of 15 bases. CDR3 bases: TGTGCCAGCAGTCTCCGACAGGGACTATACAATGAGCAGTTCTTC. Its translation: CASSLRQGLYNEQFF.

J is TRBJ1-4 and V is TRBV3-1 (or the pseudogene TRBV3-2); D remains unclear. Germline V gives CDR1 LGHDT, CDR2 YNNKEL (reference sequence). CDR3 size: 14 residues. The ends were cut back, 4 bases at V and 7 bases at J, with 13 bases in the middle. The CDR3 DNA sequence: TGTGCCAGCAGCCTTGCGGTATTTGGTGAAAAACTGTTTTTT. Translation gives CASSLAVFGEKLFF.

CDR3 in DNA: TGTGCCACCAGCAGAGATCCCTCTGGAAACACCATATATTTT. Its protein product is CATSRDPSGNTIYF. The V gene is TRBV15, the J gene TRBJ1-3; D gene uncertain. V was clipped by 0 bases and J by 0 bases, with 3 bases between them. The germline V gene encodes CDR1 LNHNV and CDR2 YYDKDF (reference sequence). This CDR3 has 14 residues.

The chain is built from TRBV6-6 and TRBJ1-1, with no clear D. The CDR3 extends over 12 amino acids. Germline V gives CDR1 MNHNY, CDR2 SVGAGI (reference sequence). V lost 0 bases to trimming and J lost 6 bases, with 5 bases between them. The CDR3 coding sequence is TGTGCCAGCAGTTACTCGAGTGCTGAAGCTTTCTTT. Amino acid sequence: CASSYSSAEAFF.

The chain couples TRBV2 to TRBJ2-3; the D gene is possibly TRBD2 (5 bases). Germline CDR1 reads SNHLY; CDR2 reads FYNNEI. V was shortened by 3 bases and J by 5 bases, with 15 bases between the two germline ends. The CDR3 sequence is 15 residues long. As DNA, the CDR3 is TGTGCCAGCAGTGATTCGGGGTGGCACGTAGATACGCAGTATTTT. Its translation: CASSDSGWHVDTQYF.

The chain links TRBV30 to TRBJ1-1, with 9 bases that match TRBD1. Germline CDR1 reads GTSNPN; CDR2 reads SVGIG (reference sequence). Trimming removed 0 bases from V and 1 base from J; junction bases left unmatched: 6. The CDR3 length is 16 residues. The CDR3 nucleotides are TGTGCCTGGAGTGTAGGGACAGGGAGCGCGAACACTGAAGCTTTCTTT. It is translated as CAWSVGTGSANTEAFF.

This chain connects TRBV19 to TRBJ2-6; no reliable D call. Trimming left V 6 bases short and J 4 bases short, with 10 bases between. Looked up from germline, CDR1 is LNHDA and CDR2 is SQIVND (reference sequence). There are 14 residues in the CDR3. The CDR3 DNA reads TGTGCCAGTAGCCAGCAAGACGGGGCCAACGTCCTGACTTTC. It encodes CASSQQDGANVLTF.

The chain carries TRBV19 and TRBJ2-3; a weak D match, TRBD2 (5 bases). CDR1 and CDR2 from the germline V gene are LNHDA and SQIVND (reference sequence). The CDR3 contains 14 residues. The V gene lost 6 bases and the J gene lost 0 bases, with 10 bases spanning the gap. The CDR3 here is CASSSRTSTDTQYF. The CDR3, as DNA: TGTGCCAGTAGCTCCAGGACTAGCACAGATACGCAGTATTTT.

V gene TRBV6-1 combines with J gene TRBJ1-2, with unresolved D. CDR3 length: 15 amino acids. Germline CDR1 is MNHNS and CDR2 is SASEGT. V dropped 2 bases and J dropped 2 bases, with 12 bases sitting between them. CDR3 sequence: CASSEWEVLNYGYTF. CDR3 nucleotide sequence: TGTGCCAGCAGTGAATGGGAGGTCCTCAACTATGGCTACACCTTC.

The chain couples TRBV15 to TRBJ1-2; no firm D call. The CDR3 totals 15 residues. The germline gives CDR1 LNHNV, CDR2 YYDKDF (reference sequence). V lost 4 bases and J 2 bases, leaving 14 bases between the germline ends. CDR3 sequence reads: CATSNLEPGNYGYTF. The DNA for the CDR3 is TGTGCCACCAGCAATTTGGAACCGGGGAACTATGGCTACACCTTC.

V and J are TRBV12-3 or TRBV12-4 and TRBJ1-4; D might be TRBD1 (5 bases). The V gene lost 8 bases and the J gene lost 10 bases, with 14 bases spanning the gap. The CDR3 spans 12 residues. The CDR3 bases are TGTGCCAGCGAAGAACCGGGGGGAAAACTGTTTTTT. Translated: CASEEPGGKLFF.

This clone came up once. V is TRBV5-6 and J is TRBJ2-7; 8 bases match TRBD2. CDR1 SGHDT and CDR2 YYEEEE come from the germline V gene. The CDR3 has 16 residues. Trimming at V came to 1 base and at J to 3 bases, leaving 9 bases not matched to a gene. In DNA, the CDR3 is TGTGCCAGCAGCTTGAGAGCGGGGGCTTACTACTACGAGCAGTACTTC. Translated, it gives CASSLRAGAYYYEQYF.

The rearrangement joins TRBV5-1 to TRBJ2-5; D possibly corresponds to TRBD2 (6 bases). Germline V CDR1 and CDR2: SGHRS, YFSETQ. The CDR3 totals 14 residues. Trimming took off 5 bases at V and 3 bases at J, with 14 bases between the two ends. The CDR3 nucleotides are TGCGCCAGCAGGCTGGACTATTTAGAAGAGACCCAGTACTTC. Its protein product is CASRLDYLEETQYF.

This chain links TRBV19 with TRBJ2-2, with D possibly matching TRBD2 (6 bases). The germline CDR1 and CDR2 sequences are LNHDA and SQIVND (reference sequence). This CDR3 has 15 amino acids. Trimming left V 5 bases short and J 2 bases short, with 12 bases between. The CDR3 sequence: CASSPRDSNTGELFF. The CDR3 nucleotides read TGTGCCAGTAGTCCTAGGGACTCCAACACCGGGGAGCTGTTTTTT. Full variable domain (missing parts from reference TRBV19 and TRBJ2-2): DGGITQSPKYLFRKEGQNVTLSCEQNLNHDAMYWYRQDPGQGLRLIYYSQIVNDFQKGDIAEGYSVSREKKESFPLTVTSAQKNPTAFYLCASSPRDSNTGELFFGEGSRLTVL.

The rearrangement links TRBV3-1 (or the pseudogene TRBV3-2) to TRBJ2-6; a weak D match, TRBD2 (6 bases). V was trimmed by 6 bases and J by 2 bases, leaving 23 bases between them. The CDR3 extends over 19 amino acids. The germline CDR1 and CDR2 sequences are LGHDT and YNNKEL (reference sequence). The CDR3 sequence is CASSPPRTNSLAGANVLTF. In DNA, the CDR3 is TGTGCCAGCAGTCCCCCCCGGACTAACTCACTAGCTGGGGCCAACGTCCTGACTTTC.

The rearrangement joins TRBV12-3 or TRBV12-4 to TRBJ1-2, with D perhaps TRBD1 (5 bases). V was trimmed by 5 bases and J by 4 bases, leaving 11 bases between them. This CDR3 has 13 amino acids. The CDR3 DNA reads as TGTGCCAGCAGTCCGGGACGGGGCTATGGCTACACCTTC. It is translated as CASSPGRGYGYTF.

The chain uses TRBV19 and TRBJ1-4; weak D call: TRBD1 (5 bases). Germline loops: CDR1 LNHDA, CDR2 SQIVND (reference sequence). This CDR3 spans 13 amino acids. V was trimmed by 6 bases and J by 8 bases, leaving 13 bases between them. The CDR3 nucleotides are TGTGCCAGTAGAGGATCCAGGGTGGAAAAACTGTTTTTT. Protein product: CASRGSRVEKLFF. The full variable domain, in which reference TRBV19 and TRBJ1-4 provide the parts outside the CDR3, is DGGITQSPKYLFRKEGQNVTLSCEQNLNHDAMYWYRQDPGQGLRLIYYSQIVNDFQKGDIAEGYSVSREKKESFPLTVTSAQKNPTAFYLCASRGSRVEKLFFGSGTQLSVL.

The chain couples TRBV6-5 to TRBJ1-2, with 9 bases that match TRBD1. The V segment lost 2 bases and the J segment 3 bases; nucleotides outside the gene matches: 4. This CDR3 region has 15 residues. Germline loops: CDR1 MNHEY, CDR2 SVGAGI. CDR3 residues: CASSYEDRGHYGYTF. The CDR3 DNA is TGTGCCAGCAGTTACGAGGACAGGGGTCACTATGGCTACACCTTC.

This clone showed up just a few times. The rearrangement uses TRBV7-9 and TRBJ2-1, with D unclear. Germline V gene lookup returns CDR1 SEHNR and CDR2 FQNEAQ (reference sequence). Trimming pared 2 bases from V and 11 bases from J, leaving 10 bases between. The CDR3 sequence is 12 residues long. As DNA, the CDR3 is TGTGCCAGCAGCTTAAACCGGGTCCAGCAGTTCTTC. This encodes CASSLNRVQQFF. Looking up the rest from reference TRBV7-9 and TRBJ2-1 gives the full variable domain: DTGVSQNPRHKITKRGQNVTFRCDPISEHNRLYWYRQTLGQGPEFLTYFQNEAQLEKSRLLSDRFSAERPKGSFSTLEIQRTEQGDSAMYLCASSLNRVQQFFGPGTRLTVL.

The CDR3 nucleotides read TGTGCCTGTTCAAAAGGGACTTCATCCCAAGAGACCCAGTACTTC. Encoded protein: CACSKGTSSQETQYF. J is TRBJ2-5 and V is TRBV30; possibly TRBD2 for D (6 bases). The CDR3 sequence is 15 residues long. Between the trimmed V and J ends, which lost 6 bases and 1 base, there was a span of 18 bases. From germline, CDR1 is GTSNPN and CDR2 SVGIG (reference sequence).

This clone was seen once. The V gene is TRBV4-2, the J gene TRBJ1-1; tentative D call: TRBD1 (6 bases). CDR3 length: 15 amino acids. Trimming stripped 0 bases from V and 0 bases from J, with 8 bases between. The germline gives CDR1 LGHNA, CDR2 YNFKEQ. The CDR3 here is CASSQDRGVNTEAFF. The CDR3 bases are TGTGCCAGCAGCCAAGATAGGGGGGTGAACACTGAAGCTTTCTTT.

The chain links TRBV5-1 to TRBJ2-7, with 16 bases matching TRBD2. The junction had 5 bases not matched to a gene; V was cut back by 4 bases and J by 7 bases. The CDR3 consists of 15 residues. Germline V lookup: CDR1 SGHRS, CDR2 YFSETQ. The CDR3 nucleotides are TGCGCCAGCAGCCGGGGACTAGCGGGGGGGCAGGAGCAGTACTTC. Translating gives CASSRGLAGGQEQYF.

The chain is built from TRBV19 and TRBJ2-1; TRBD2 aligns across 13 bases. The ends lost 6 bases at V and 2 bases at J; junction bases unmatched: 4. The CDR3 runs to 16 residues. CDR1 LNHDA and CDR2 SQIVND come from the germline V gene (reference sequence). The CDR3 sequence: CASSQTSGGAYNEQFF. The CDR3 region has the DNA TGTGCCAGTAGCCAAACTAGCGGGGGGGCCTACAATGAGCAGTTCTTC. Combining the CDR3 with reference TRBV19 and TRBJ2-1 gives the whole variable domain DGGITQSPKYLFRKEGQNVTLSCEQNLNHDAMYWYRQDPGQGLRLIYYSQIVNDFQKGDIAEGYSVSREKKESFPLTVTSAQKNPTAFYLCASSQTSGGAYNEQFFGPGTRLTVL.

V usage is TRBV30 and J usage is TRBJ1-6; no reliable D call. The germline V gene encodes CDR1 GTSNPN and CDR2 SVGIG (reference sequence). This CDR3 comprises 15 residues. The V end was cut by 4 bases, the J end by 7 bases, with 17 bases between. The CDR3 reads CAWTFEDPRNSPLHF. The DNA of the CDR3 is TGTGCCTGGACTTTTGAAGACCCGAGGAATTCACCCCTCCACTTT.

The CDR3, as DNA: TGTGCCAGCAGTTATTCCGACAGGGCTAACTATGGCTACACCTTC. The encoded protein is CASSYSDRANYGYTF. The chain employs TRBV6-6 and TRBJ1-2, with 7 bases matching TRBD1. The germline V gene encodes CDR1 MNHNY and CDR2 SVGAGI (reference sequence). The V segment lost 3 bases and the J segment 0 bases; nucleotides outside the gene matches: 4. CDR3 length: 15 residues.

The J gene is TRBJ1-4, the V gene TRBV3-1 (or the pseudogene TRBV3-2), with a weak D call TRBD1 (5 bases). Germline-derived CDR1 and CDR2 are LGHDT and YNNKEL (reference sequence). CDR3 length equals 15 residues. V shed 1 base and J shed 8 bases, with 14 bases lying between them. The CDR3 DNA follows: TGTGCCAGCAGCCAAGGGGGCAGACTCCGGGAAAAACTGTTTTTT. It encodes CASSQGGRLREKLFF.

This chain links TRBV5-1 with TRBJ2-2, with 11 bases lining up with TRBD1. The J segment lost 3 bases and the V segment lost 4 bases, leaving 5 bases of the junction unmatched. Germline V gene data show CDR1 as SGHRS and CDR2 as YFSETQ. There are 16 residues in the CDR3. DNA of the CDR3: TGCGCCAGCAGCCCCGGACAGGGGGCGGACACCGGGGAGCTGTTTTTT. Residues: CASSPGQGADTGELFF.

The chain employs TRBV5-1 and TRBJ1-1; D uncertain. Trimming pared 0 bases from V and 5 bases from J, leaving 5 bases between. Germline-derived CDR1 and CDR2 are SGHRS and YFSETQ. The CDR3 spans 12 residues. The CDR3 reads CASSLGWTEAFF. In DNA form, the CDR3 reads TGCGCCAGCAGCTTGGGGTGGACTGAAGCTTTCTTT.

The J gene is TRBJ1-1, the V gene TRBV4-1; the match to TRBD1 covers 10 bases. After removal of 0 bases from V and 4 bases from J, the junction contained 2 bases not matched to a gene. The CDR3 spans 15 residues. CDR1 is MGHRA, CDR2 YSYEKL, per germline. The CDR3 DNA reads as TGCGCCAGCAGCCAAGAGACAGGGGGCCTCACTGAAGCTTTCTTT. Its translation is CASSQETGGLTEAFF.